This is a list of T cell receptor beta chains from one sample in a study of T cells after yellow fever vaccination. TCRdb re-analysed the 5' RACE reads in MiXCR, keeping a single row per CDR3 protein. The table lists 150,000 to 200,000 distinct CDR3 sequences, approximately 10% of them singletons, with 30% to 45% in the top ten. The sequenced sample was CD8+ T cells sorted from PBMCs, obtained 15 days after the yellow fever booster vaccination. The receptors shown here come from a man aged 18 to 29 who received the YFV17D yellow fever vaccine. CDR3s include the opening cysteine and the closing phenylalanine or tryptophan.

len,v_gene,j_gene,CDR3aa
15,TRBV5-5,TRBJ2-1,CASSLDRGVYNEQFF
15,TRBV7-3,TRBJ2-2,CASSPTGGYTGELFF
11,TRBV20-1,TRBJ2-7,CSARIVDEQYF
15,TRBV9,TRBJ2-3,CASQNSGGALDTQYF
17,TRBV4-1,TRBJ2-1,CASSQDSDSLSYNEQFF
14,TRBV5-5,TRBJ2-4,CASSLGVAKNIQYF
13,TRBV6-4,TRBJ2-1,CASSPTSDNEQFF
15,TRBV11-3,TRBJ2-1,CASSPRLAGYNEQFF
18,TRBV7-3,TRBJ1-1,CASSLIRHVGGPGTEAFF
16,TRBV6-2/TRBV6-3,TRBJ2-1,CASSSRLAGGIIEQFF
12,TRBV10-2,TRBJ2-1,CASSAANYEQFF
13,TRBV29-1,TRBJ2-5,CSVDHRGVETQYF
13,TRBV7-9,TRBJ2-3,CASSGGPTDTQYF
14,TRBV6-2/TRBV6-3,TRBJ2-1,CASCLAGGPAEQFF
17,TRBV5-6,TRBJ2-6,CASSFEGLGSGANVLTF
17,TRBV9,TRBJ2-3,CASSASLAPPHTDTQYF
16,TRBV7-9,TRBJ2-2,CASSYTSGGPRRELFF
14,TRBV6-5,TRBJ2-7,CASSYGWGGYEQYF
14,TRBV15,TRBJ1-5,CATSRVRENQPQHF
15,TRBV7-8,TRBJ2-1,CASSYGTSGDGEQFF
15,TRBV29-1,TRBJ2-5,CSVERASREDETQYF
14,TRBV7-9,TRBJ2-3,CASRSGALADTQYF
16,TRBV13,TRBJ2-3,CASSPGQGGSTDTQYF
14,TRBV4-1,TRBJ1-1,CASSVTGAIAEAFF
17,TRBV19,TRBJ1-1,CASNSYDRGQEDTEAFF
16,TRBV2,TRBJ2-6,CASITGPGVGANVLTF
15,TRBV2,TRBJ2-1,CASSGIVGSYNEQFF
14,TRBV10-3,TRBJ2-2,CAISGPKNTGELFF
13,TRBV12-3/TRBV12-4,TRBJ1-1,CASRLGGVTEAFF
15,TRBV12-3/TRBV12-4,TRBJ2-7,CASSYGLFVFDEQYF
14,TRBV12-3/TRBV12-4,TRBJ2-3,CASSGRRGADTQYF
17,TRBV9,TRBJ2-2,CASSDPRTSENTGELFF